This is a list of T cell receptor beta chains from one sample in a study of blood T cell repertoires in COVID-19. The repertoire was sequenced with immunoSEQ multiplex PCR; TCRdb's copy has only in-frame clones and lacks some. Among more than 110,000 clones listed, almost 80% were seen once. Sequenced input: PBMCs or T cells enriched from blood (not recorded which). The receptors derive from a woman aged 45-59 years who had recovered from COVID-19. Each CDR3 is given with its conserved first and last residue. Each record gives: D gene, J gene, V gene, clone size, CDR3 length, CDR3 protein, CDR3 DNA. The D gene is left open where the match is weak. Part of the rows lack a size; the others show once, few, many or a class for expanded clones.

>TRBD2|TRBJ2-7|TRBV6-5|NA|13
CASRRGSAHEQYF
TGTGCCAGCAGGCGCGGGAGTGCGCACGAGCAGTACTTC
>TRBD1|TRBJ2-7|TRBV9|NA|16
CASSVEDRADVYEQYF
TGTGCCAGCAGCGTTGAGGACAGGGCCGACGTCTACGAGCAGTACTTC
>TRBD2|TRBJ2-1|TRBV29-1|NA|12
CSGGGTYNEQFF
TGCAGCGGCGGGGGGACCTACAATGAGCAGTTCTTC
>TRBD1|TRBJ2-6|TRBV5-1|NA|17
CASSLAEGTAGANVLTF
TGCGCCAGCAGCTTGGCCGAAGGGACAGCTGGGGCCAACGTCCTGACTTTC
>NA|TRBJ2-3|TRBV7-3|NA|13
CASSLYNTDTQYF
TGTGCCAGCAGCTTATATAACACAGATACGCAGTATTTT
>NA|TRBJ1-2|TRBV6-5|NA|13
CATTLGRSNFYTF
TGTGCCACCACTTTGGGGCGGTCTAACTTCTACACCTTC
>NA|TRBJ1-3|TRBV25-1|NA|15
CASREIGVSGNTIYF
TGTGCCAGCAGGGAGATCGGAGTCTCTGGAAACACCATATATTTT
>NA|TRBJ1-1|TRBV6-2/TRBV6-3|NA|12
CASSPQGIVAFF
TGTGCCAGCAGCCCGCAGGGTATTGTAGCTTTCTTT
>TRBD1|TRBJ1-2|TRBV5-1|NA|15
CASSLDGTGSPGYTF
TGCGCCAGCAGCTTGGATGGGACAGGGAGTCCTGGCTACACCTTC
>TRBD1|TRBJ1-1|TRBV2|once|17
CASSDPGTGGLSTEAFF
TGTGCCAGCAGTGACCCCGGGACAGGGGGTTTGAGCACTGAAGCTTTCTTT
>NA|TRBJ2-7|TRBV7-3|NA|14
CASSLAPGPYEQYF
TGTGCCAGCAGCTTAGCCCCAGGCCCCTACGAGCAGTACTTC
>NA|TRBJ1-6|TRBV10-1|NA|13
CASSGGAGSPLHF
TGCGCCAGCAGTGGAGGTGCCGGCTCACCCCTCCACTTT
>TRBD2|TRBJ2-2|TRBV3-1/TRBV3-2|NA|15
CASRLLAGGTGELFF
TGTGCCAGCAGATTGCTAGCGGGAGGAACCGGGGAGCTGTTTTTT
>NA|TRBJ2-5|TRBV10-1|NA|12
CASSDSQETQYF
TGCGCCAGCAGTGACAGCCAAGAGACCCAGTACTTC
>NA|TRBJ2-2|TRBV24-1|NA|15
CATSDGTLNTGELFF
TGTGCCACCAGTGACGGGACATTGAACACCGGGGAGCTGTTTTTT
>NA|TRBJ2-2|TRBV6-5|NA|14
CASQPTGNTGELFF
TGTGCCAGCCAACCCACAGGAAACACCGGGGAGCTGTTTTTT
>NA|TRBJ1-1|TRBV30|NA|13
CAWERGARGRAFF
TGTGCCTGGGAGAGAGGTGCGCGGGGTAGAGCTTTCTTT
>TRBD2|TRBJ2-1|TRBV6-4|NA|15
CASSDGQGGSNEQFF
TGTGCCAGCAGTGACGGTCAGGGAGGGAGCAATGAGCAGTTCTTC
>NA|TRBJ1-2|TRBV24-1|NA|13
CATSDSGDYGYTF
TGTGCCACCAGTGATTCAGGGGACTATGGCTACACCTTC
>TRBD2|TRBJ2-1|TRBV2|NA|15
CASRLAGGRYNEQFF
TGTGCCAGCAGGCTAGCGGGAGGGAGGTACAATGAGCAGTTCTTC
>TRBD2|TRBJ2-1|TRBV28|NA|15
CASSPRTSGYNEQFF
TGTGCCAGCAGCCCGAGGACTAGCGGATACAATGAGCAGTTCTTC
>TRBD2|TRBJ2-5|TRBV30|NA|15
CAWSHSGGVGETQYF
TGTGCCTGGAGCCATTCGGGGGGGGTTGGGGAGACCCAGTACTTC
>NA|TRBJ1-6|TRBV27|NA|14
CASTTIPPNSPLHF
TGTGCCAGCACAACAATACCCCCGAATTCACCCCTCCACTTT
>TRBD1|TRBJ1-1|TRBV7-9|NA|14
CASSVNRGGTEAFF
TGTGCCAGCAGCGTCAACAGGGGAGGCACTGAAGCTTTCTTT
>TRBD1|TRBJ1-2|TRBV7-9|NA|13
CASIPTGEAGYTF
TGTGCCAGCATCCCGACAGGGGAGGCTGGCTACACCTTC
>NA|TRBJ2-5|TRBV5-1|NA|15
CASSLVRQGQETQYF
TGCGCCAGCAGCTTGGTTCGGCAGGGCCAAGAGACCCAGTACTTC
>NA|TRBJ2-7|TRBV28|NA|16
CASSSADSISYYEQYF
TGTGCCAGCAGCTCCGCTGACTCGATTTCCTACTACGAGCAGTACTTC
>TRBD1|TRBJ1-1|TRBV11-3|NA|16
CASSLLAGQGVNEAFF
TGTGCCAGCAGCTTATTAGCAGGACAGGGGGTGAATGAAGCTTTCTTT
>NA|TRBJ2-7|TRBV21-1|NA|16
CASSFRRGQVTYEQYF
TGTGCCAGCAGCTTCCGCAGGGGGCAGGTCACCTACGAGCAGTACTTC
>TRBD2|TRBJ2-2|TRBV5-1|NA|16
CASSSGLAQNTGELFF
TGCGCCAGCAGCTCCGGACTAGCGCAGAACACCGGGGAGCTGTTTTTT
>NA|TRBJ2-1|TRBV7-9|NA|15
CASSLLGRSYNEQFF
TGTGCCAGCAGCCTCCTGGGGAGGTCCTACAATGAGCAGTTCTTC
>NA|TRBJ2-1|TRBV10-2|many|14
CASSEPNRGYEQFF
TGCGCCAGCAGTGAGCCGAACCGGGGATATGAGCAGTTCTTC